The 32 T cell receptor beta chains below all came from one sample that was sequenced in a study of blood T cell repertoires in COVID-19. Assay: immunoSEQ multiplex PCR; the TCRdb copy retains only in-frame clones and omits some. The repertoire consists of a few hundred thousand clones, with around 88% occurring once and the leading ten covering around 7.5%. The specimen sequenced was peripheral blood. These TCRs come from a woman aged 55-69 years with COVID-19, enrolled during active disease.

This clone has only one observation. CDR3 region: CASSLGTGGNQPQHF. CDR3 bases: TGTGCCAGCAGTTTAGGGACAGGGGGCAATCAGCCCCAGCATTTT. This sequence joins TRBV27 and TRBJ1-5, with 10 bases identical to TRBD1. The CDR3 covers 15 residues. The germline CDR1 and CDR2 sequences are MNHEY and SMNVEV (reference sequence). Germline trimming cut 2 bases from V and 2 bases from J; bases unmatched to any gene: 0.

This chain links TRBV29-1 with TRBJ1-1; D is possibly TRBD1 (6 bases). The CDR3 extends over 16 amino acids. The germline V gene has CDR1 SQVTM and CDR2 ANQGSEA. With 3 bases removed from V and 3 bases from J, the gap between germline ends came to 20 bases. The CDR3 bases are TGCAGCGTTGACCCCCGGGGGGGCCCCGGGGACACTGAAGCTTTCTTT. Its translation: CSVDPRGGPGDTEAFF.

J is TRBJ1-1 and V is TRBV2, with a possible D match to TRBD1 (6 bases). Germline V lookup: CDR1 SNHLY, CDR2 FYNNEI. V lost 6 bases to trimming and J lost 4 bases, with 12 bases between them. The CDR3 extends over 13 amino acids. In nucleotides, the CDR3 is TGTGCCAGCAGGGGAGGGGGGACCACTGAAGCTTTCTTT. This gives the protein CASRGGGTTEAFF.

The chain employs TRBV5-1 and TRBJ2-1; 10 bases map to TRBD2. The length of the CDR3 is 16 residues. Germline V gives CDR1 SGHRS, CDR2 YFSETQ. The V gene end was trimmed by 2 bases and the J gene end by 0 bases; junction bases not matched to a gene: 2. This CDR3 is CASSFPSGGSYNEQFF. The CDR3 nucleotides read TGCGCCAGCAGCTTTCCTAGCGGGGGCTCCTACAATGAGCAGTTCTTC.

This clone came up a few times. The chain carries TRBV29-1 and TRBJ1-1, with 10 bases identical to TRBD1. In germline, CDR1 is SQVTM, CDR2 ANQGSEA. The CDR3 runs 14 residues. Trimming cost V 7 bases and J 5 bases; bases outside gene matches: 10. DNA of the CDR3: TGCAGCGCCCTTTCGACAGGGGGCGAGACTGAAGCTTTCTTT. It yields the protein CSALSTGGETEAFF.

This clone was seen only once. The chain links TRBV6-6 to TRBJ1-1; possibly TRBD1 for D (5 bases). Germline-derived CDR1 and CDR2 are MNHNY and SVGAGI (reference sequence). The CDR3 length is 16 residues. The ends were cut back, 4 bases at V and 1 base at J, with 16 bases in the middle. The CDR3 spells CASSSPLGQGNTEAFF. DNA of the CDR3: TGTGCCAGCAGTTCGCCCCTGGGGCAGGGGAACACTGAAGCTTTCTTT.

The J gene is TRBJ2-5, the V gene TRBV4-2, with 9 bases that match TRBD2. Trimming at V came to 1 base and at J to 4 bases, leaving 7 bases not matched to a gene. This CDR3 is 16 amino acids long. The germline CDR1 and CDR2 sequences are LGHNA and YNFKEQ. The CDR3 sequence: CASSQVLAGEAETQYF. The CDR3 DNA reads TGTGCCAGCAGCCAAGTCTTAGCGGGGGAGGCAGAGACCCAGTACTTC.

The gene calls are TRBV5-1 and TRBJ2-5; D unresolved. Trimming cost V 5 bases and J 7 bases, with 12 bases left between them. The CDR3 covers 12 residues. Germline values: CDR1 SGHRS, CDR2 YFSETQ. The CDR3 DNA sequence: TGCGCCAGCAGGCGCGAGTCCACGACCCAGTACTTC. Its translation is CASRRESTTQYF.

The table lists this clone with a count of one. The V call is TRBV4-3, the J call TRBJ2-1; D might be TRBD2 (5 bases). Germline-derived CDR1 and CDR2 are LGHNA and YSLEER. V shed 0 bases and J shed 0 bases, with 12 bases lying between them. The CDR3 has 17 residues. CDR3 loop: CASSQEWRRSSYNEQFF. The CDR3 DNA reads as TGCGCCAGCAGCCAAGAATGGAGGAGGAGCTCCTACAATGAGCAGTTCTTC.

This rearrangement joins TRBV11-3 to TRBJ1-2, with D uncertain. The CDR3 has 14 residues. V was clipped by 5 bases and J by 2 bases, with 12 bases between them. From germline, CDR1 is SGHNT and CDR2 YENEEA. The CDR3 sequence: CASSPRRLNYGYTF. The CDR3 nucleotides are TGTGCCAGCAGCCCCCGTAGACTAAACTATGGCTACACCTTC.

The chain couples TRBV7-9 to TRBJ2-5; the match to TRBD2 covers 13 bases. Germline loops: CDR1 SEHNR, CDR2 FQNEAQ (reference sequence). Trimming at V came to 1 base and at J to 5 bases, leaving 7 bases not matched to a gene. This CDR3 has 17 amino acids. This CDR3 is CASSLGGTSGAAETQYF. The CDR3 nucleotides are TGTGCCAGCAGCTTAGGGGGGACTAGCGGGGCCGCGGAGACCCAGTACTTC.

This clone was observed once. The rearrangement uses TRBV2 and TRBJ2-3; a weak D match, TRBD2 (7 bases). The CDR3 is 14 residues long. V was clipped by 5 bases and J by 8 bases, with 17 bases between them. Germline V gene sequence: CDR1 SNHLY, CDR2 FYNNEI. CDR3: CASSTGGRTGTQYF. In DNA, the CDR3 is TGTGCCAGCAGTACGGGGGGCCGTACCGGTACGCAGTATTTT.

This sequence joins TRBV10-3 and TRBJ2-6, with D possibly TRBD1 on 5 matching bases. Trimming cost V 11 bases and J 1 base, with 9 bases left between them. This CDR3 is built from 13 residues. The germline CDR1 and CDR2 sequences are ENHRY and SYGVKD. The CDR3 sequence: CASGHSGANVLTF. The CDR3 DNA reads TGTGCCTCCGGACATTCTGGGGCCAACGTCCTGACTTTC.

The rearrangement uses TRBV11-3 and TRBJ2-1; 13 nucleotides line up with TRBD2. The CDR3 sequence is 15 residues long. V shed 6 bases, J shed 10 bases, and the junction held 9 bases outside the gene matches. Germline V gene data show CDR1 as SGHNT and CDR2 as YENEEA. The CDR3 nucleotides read TGTGCCAGCAGGCGACAAACTAGCGGGGGGGACGAGCAGTTCTTC. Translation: CASRRQTSGGDEQFF.

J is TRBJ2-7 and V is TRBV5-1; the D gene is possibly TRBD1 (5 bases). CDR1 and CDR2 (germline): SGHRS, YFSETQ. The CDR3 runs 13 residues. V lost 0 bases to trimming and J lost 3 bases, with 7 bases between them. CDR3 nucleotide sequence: TGCGCCAGCAGCTTGGGACAGAACTACGAGCAGTACTTC. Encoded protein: CASSLGQNYEQYF.

The CDR3 reads CASSPTGGSSSGNTIYF. The CDR3, as DNA: TGTGCCAGCTCACCAACGGGGGGGTCTTCTTCTGGAAACACCATATATTTT. The chain uses TRBV18 and TRBJ1-3; D possibly corresponds to TRBD1 (5 bases). The CDR3 runs 17 residues. Trimming pared 2 bases from V and 1 base from J, leaving 15 bases between. Germline V gene data show CDR1 as KGHSH and CDR2 as LQKENI.

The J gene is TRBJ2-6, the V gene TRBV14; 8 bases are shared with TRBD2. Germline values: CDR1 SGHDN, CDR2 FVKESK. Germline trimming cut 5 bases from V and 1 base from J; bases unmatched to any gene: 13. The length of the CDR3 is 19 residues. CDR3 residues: CASSGAGGLSDSGANVLTF. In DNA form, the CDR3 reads TGTGCCAGCAGCGGGGCGGGGGGCCTATCGGATTCTGGGGCCAACGTCCTGACTTTC.

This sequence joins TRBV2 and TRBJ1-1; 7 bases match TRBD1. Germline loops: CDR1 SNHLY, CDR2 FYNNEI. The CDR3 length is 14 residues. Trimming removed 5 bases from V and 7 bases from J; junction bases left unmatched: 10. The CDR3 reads CASSFQPGDSEAFF. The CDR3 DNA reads TGTGCCAGCAGTTTCCAACCCGGGGACAGTGAAGCTTTCTTT.

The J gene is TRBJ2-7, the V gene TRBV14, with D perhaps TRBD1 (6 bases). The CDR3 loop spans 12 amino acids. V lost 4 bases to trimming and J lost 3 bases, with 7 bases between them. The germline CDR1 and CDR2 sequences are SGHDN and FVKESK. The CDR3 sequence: CASSLGGYEQYF. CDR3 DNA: TGTGCCAGCAGCCTAGGGGGCTACGAGCAGTACTTC. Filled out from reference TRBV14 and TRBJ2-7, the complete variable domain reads EAGVTQFPSHSVIEKGQTVTLRCDPISGHDNLYWYRRVMGKEIKFLLHFVKESKQDESGMPNNRFLAERTGGTYSTLKVQPAELEDSGVYFCASSLGGYEQYFGPGTRLTVT.

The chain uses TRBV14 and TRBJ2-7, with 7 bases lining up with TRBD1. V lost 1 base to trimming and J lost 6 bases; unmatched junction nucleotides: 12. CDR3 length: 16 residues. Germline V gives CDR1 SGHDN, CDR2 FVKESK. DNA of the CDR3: TGTGCCAGCAGCCAAGGTGTTCGGGTACAGGGGACCGAGCAGTACTTC. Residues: CASSQGVRVQGTEQYF. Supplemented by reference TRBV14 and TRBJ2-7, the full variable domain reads EAGVTQFPSHSVIEKGQTVTLRCDPISGHDNLYWYRRVMGKEIKFLLHFVKESKQDESGMPNNRFLAERTGGTYSTLKVQPAELEDSGVYFCASSQGVRVQGTEQYFGPGTRLTVT.

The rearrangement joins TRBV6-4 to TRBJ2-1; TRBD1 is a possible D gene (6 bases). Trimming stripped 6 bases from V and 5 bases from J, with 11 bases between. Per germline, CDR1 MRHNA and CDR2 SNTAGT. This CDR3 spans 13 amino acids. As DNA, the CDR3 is TGTGCCAGCAGCCACAGGGTCCACAATGAGCAGTTCTTC. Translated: CASSHRVHNEQFF.

This CDR3 is CAWSVSRVDEQYF. In DNA form, the CDR3 reads TGTGCCTGGAGTGTTTCTAGAGTCGACGAGCAGTACTTC. The J gene is TRBJ2-7, the V gene TRBV30; no clear D gene. The CDR3 is 13 residues long. The V and J ends lost 0 bases and 5 bases respectively, with 11 bases between them. The germline V gene has CDR1 GTSNPN and CDR2 SVGIG (reference sequence).

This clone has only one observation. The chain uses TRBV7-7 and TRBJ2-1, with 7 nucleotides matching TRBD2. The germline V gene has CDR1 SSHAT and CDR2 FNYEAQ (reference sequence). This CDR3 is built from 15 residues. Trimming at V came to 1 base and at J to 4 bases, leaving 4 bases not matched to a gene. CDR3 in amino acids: CASSLGASGYNEQFF. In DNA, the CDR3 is TGTGCCAGCAGCTTAGGGGCTAGCGGATACAATGAGCAGTTCTTC.

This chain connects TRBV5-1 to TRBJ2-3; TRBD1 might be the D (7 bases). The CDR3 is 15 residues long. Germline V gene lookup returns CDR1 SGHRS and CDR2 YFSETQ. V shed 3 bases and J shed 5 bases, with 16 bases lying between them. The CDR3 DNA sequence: TGCGCCAGCAGCTCGGACAGGCAGGGGGGAGATACGCAGTATTTT. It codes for CASSSDRQGGDTQYF.

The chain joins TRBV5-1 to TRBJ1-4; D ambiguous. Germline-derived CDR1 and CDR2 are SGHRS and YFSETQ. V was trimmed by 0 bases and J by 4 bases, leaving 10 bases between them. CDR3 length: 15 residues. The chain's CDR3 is CASSLAIQINEKLFF. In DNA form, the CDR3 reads TGCGCCAGCAGCTTGGCCATACAGATTAATGAAAAACTGTTTTTT.

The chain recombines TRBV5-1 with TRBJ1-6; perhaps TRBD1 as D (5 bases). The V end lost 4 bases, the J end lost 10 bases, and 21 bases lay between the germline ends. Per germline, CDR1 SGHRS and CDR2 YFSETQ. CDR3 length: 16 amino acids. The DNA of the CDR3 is TGCGCCAGCAGCCCCTACGGCGGGGCGTTAGAATCACCCCTCCACTTT. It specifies CASSPYGGALESPLHF.

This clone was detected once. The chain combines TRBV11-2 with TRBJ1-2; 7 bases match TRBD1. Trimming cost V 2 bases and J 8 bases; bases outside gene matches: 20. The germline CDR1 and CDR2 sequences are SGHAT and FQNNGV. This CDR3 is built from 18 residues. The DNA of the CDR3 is TGTGCCAGCAGCTTACGAGAAAGACAGGGCGGGCCGACAGACGGCTACACCTTC. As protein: CASSLRERQGGPTDGYTF. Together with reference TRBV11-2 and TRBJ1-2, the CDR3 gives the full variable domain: EAGVAQSPRYKIIEKRQSVAFWCNPISGHATLYWYQQILGQGPKLLIQFQNNGVVDDSQLPKDRFSAERLKGVDSTLKIQPAKLEDSAVYLCASSLRERQGGPTDGYTFGSGTRLTVV.

CDR3 residues: CASSLALTSGTGELFF. The CDR3 DNA reads as TGCGCCAGCAGCTTGGCTTTGACTAGCGGCACCGGGGAGCTGTTTTTT. The chain has TRBV5-1 and TRBJ2-2; 9 bases are shared with TRBD2. J was trimmed by 4 bases and V by 0 bases; bases with no gene match: 4. The length of the CDR3 is 16 residues. Germline CDR1 SGHRS, CDR2 YFSETQ.

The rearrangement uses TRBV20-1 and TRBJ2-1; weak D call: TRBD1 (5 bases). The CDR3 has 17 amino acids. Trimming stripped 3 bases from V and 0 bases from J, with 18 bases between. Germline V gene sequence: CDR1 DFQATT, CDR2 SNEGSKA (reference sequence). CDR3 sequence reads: CSASTYRTWSSYNEQFF. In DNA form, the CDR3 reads TGCAGTGCTAGTACCTACAGGACGTGGAGCTCCTACAATGAGCAGTTCTTC.

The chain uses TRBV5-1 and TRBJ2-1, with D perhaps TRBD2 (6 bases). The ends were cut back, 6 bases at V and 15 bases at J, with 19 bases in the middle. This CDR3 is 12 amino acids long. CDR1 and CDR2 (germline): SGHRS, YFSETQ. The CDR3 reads CASTEGGVRWFF. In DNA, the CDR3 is TGCGCCAGCACCGAAGGAGGGGTTAGGTGGTTCTTC.

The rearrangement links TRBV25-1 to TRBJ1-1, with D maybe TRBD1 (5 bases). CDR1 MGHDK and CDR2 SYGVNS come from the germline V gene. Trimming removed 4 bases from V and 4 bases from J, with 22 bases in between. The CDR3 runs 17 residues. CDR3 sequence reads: CASSGVRGRGRATEAFF. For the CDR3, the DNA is TGTGCCAGCAGTGGGGTGAGAGGAAGGGGCAGGGCCACTGAAGCTTTCTTT.

The DNA for the CDR3 is TGTGCCAGCAGCCAGACTAGCGGGTTCTGGTACTTC. Protein sequence: CASSQTSGFWYF. The chain is built from TRBV3-1 (or the pseudogene TRBV3-2) and TRBJ2-7; 10 bases agree with TRBD2. J lost 12 bases, V lost 3 bases, and 5 bases had no gene match. The CDR3 runs 12 residues. CDR1 and CDR2 from the germline V gene are LGHDT and YNNKEL (reference sequence).